The next 31 T cell receptor beta chains were all read from a single sample in a study of Ad26.COV2.S vaccination and SARS-CoV-2 variants. TCRdb's table, derived via immunoSEQ multiplex PCR, lists solely in-frame clones and lacks some. The sample contains fewer than 900,000 clones, roughly 90% of which appear only once. Treatment in this sample: around 19 received Ad26.COV2.S at low or high dose, single or two shots; 5 received placebo; per-sample allocation not given. All samples were drawn on day 63, counting from the first vaccine or placebo injection. Sample: peripheral blood, taken in a trial of Ad26.COV2.S vaccine versus placebo. These TCRs come from a person between 18 and 65 years old who received the Ad26.COV2.S COVID-19 vaccine or a placebo.

The V call is TRBV7-2, the J call TRBJ2-5, with TRBD1 identical over 8 bases. In germline, CDR1 is SGHTA, CDR2 FQGNSA. This CDR3 has 15 amino acids. The J segment lost 4 bases and the V segment lost 1 base, leaving 5 bases of the junction unmatched. The CDR3 nucleotides read TGTGCCAGCAGCTTAGAGGTCAGGGGGCGAGAGACCCAGTACTTC. This sequence encodes CASSLEVRGRETQYF.

The chain uses TRBV30 and TRBJ1-1; the match to TRBD1 covers 9 bases. V lost 5 bases and J lost 11; bases outside the gene matches: 3. The CDR3 is 10 residues long. Germline V gives CDR1 GTSNPN, CDR2 SVGIG (reference sequence). The CDR3 DNA reads TGTGCCTGGGGGGACAGGGAGGCTTTCTTT. Its translation is CAWGDREAFF.

The chain employs TRBV30 and TRBJ1-1; tentative D call: TRBD1 (5 bases). CDR1 and CDR2 (germline): GTSNPN, SVGIG (reference sequence). The CDR3 is 12 amino acids. V was clipped by 5 bases and J by 5 bases, with 12 bases between them. CDR3 residues: CAWGVGGTEAFF. CDR3 nucleotides: TGTGCCTGGGGGGTGGGGGGTACTGAAGCTTTCTTT.

The chain couples TRBV7-9 to TRBJ2-1; no clear D gene. The germline V gene has CDR1 SEHNR and CDR2 FQNEAQ (reference sequence). The CDR3 is made up of 14 amino acids. V lost 5 bases and J 0 bases, leaving 8 bases between the germline ends. The CDR3 nucleotides are TGTGCCAGCAGCCCGATTTTCTCCTACAATGAGCAGTTCTTC. Translated: CASSPIFSYNEQFF.

The CDR3 DNA follows: TGTGCCAGCCTGCCTGCGGGGGGGACCTACTCCTACGAGCAGTACTTC. Protein product: CASLPAGGTYSYEQYF. The rearrangement joins TRBV25-1 to TRBJ2-7, with 9 bases identical to TRBD2. V lost 8 bases to trimming and J lost 0 bases; unmatched junction nucleotides: 11. The CDR3 loop spans 16 amino acids. Per the germline V gene, CDR1 is MGHDK and CDR2 is SYGVNS.

The V call is TRBV19, the J call TRBJ2-3; D possibly matches TRBD1 or TRBD2 (5 bases each). From germline, CDR1 is LNHDA and CDR2 SQIVND (reference sequence). The CDR3 consists of 14 residues. Trimming cost V 6 bases and J 3 bases, with 13 bases left between them. The CDR3 protein is CASSGGGRTDTQYF. The CDR3, as DNA: TGTGCCAGTAGCGGTGGGGGAAGAACAGATACGCAGTATTTT.

V is TRBV6-5 and J is TRBJ2-5; TRBD2 aligns across 8 bases. Germline loops: CDR1 MNHEY, CDR2 SVGAGI. The CDR3 covers 16 residues. J lost 1 base, V lost 0 bases, and 4 bases had no gene match. This CDR3 is CASSYSSGAPQETQYF. DNA of the CDR3: TGTGCCAGCAGTTACTCTAGCGGGGCTCCCCAAGAGACCCAGTACTTC.

The chain couples TRBV19 to TRBJ1-2, with TRBD1 as a possible D gene (5 bases). The ends were cut back, 4 bases at V and 3 bases at J, with 12 bases in the middle. CDR3 length equals 14 residues. Per germline, CDR1 LNHDA and CDR2 SQIVND (reference sequence). CDR3 in DNA: TGTGCCAGTAGTACCCTCAGGGAGTACTATGGCTACACCTTC. It yields the protein CASSTLREYYGYTF.

The V gene is TRBV6-4, the J gene TRBJ1-6; possibly TRBD1 for D (6 bases). Trimming removed 3 bases from V and 7 bases from J, with 10 bases in between. Germline V gene lookup returns CDR1 MRHNA and CDR2 SNTAGT. This CDR3 has 14 amino acids. This chain's CDR3 is CASSEARGNSPLHF. CDR3 sequence (DNA): TGTGCCAGCAGTGAGGCCAGGGGCAATTCACCCCTCCACTTT.

The V and J genes are TRBV5-3 and TRBJ2-3, with D perhaps TRBD1 (6 bases). TRBV5-3 is assigned to the ORF class and has an uncertain function. V was cut by 2 bases and J by 13 bases, with 11 bases left in between. There are 11 residues in the CDR3. The DNA for the CDR3 is TGTGCCAGAAGCTTCGAGGGGGTGGAGTATTTT. It encodes CARSFEGVEYF.

J is TRBJ2-2 and V is TRBV7-9; no clear D gene. Germline V CDR1 and CDR2: SEHNR, FQNEAQ (reference sequence). Trimming removed 5 bases from V and 4 bases from J, with 17 bases in between. This CDR3 comprises 16 residues. The CDR3 spells CASSPLGSATTGELFF. For the CDR3, the DNA is TGTGCCAGCAGCCCCTTGGGAAGTGCGACCACCGGGGAGCTGTTTTTT.

This chain links TRBV24-1 with TRBJ2-7; possible D gene TRBD2, 6 bases. CDR3 length: 13 residues. Germline assignment: CDR1 KGHDR and CDR2 SFDVKD. Trimming cost V 1 base and J 7 bases, with 10 bases left between them. The CDR3 coding sequence is TGTGCCACCAGTGATTTCTCCGGGACTGAGCAGTACTTC. The encoded protein is CATSDFSGTEQYF.

V is TRBV30 and J is TRBJ1-1; the D is unclear. The CDR3 is 12 amino acids. The germline gives CDR1 GTSNPN, CDR2 SVGIG (reference sequence). Trimming removed 1 base at V and 5 bases at J, with 8 bases between. The CDR3 nucleotides are TGTGCCTGGAGTGGGGAGGGAACTGAAGCTTTCTTT. This codes for CAWSGEGTEAFF. The complete variable domain, with remaining parts taken from reference TRBV30 and TRBJ1-1, reads SQTIHQWPATLVQPVGSPLSLECTVEGTSNPNLYWYRQAAGRGLQLLFYSVGIGQISSEVPQNLSASRPQDRQFILSSKKLLLSDSGFYLCAWSGEGTEAFFGQGTRLTVV.

The chain joins TRBV18 to TRBJ2-5; the D gene is possibly TRBD1 (6 bases). The CDR3 is 18 residues long. Germline CDR1 KGHSH, CDR2 LQKENI. Trimming removed 6 bases from V and 2 bases from J, with 25 bases in between. CDR3 loop: CASSSNPNRAGTQETQYF. The CDR3 nucleotides are TGTGCCAGCTCGTCCAACCCCAACAGGGCCGGAACTCAAGAGACCCAGTACTTC. The full variable domain, its missing parts supplied by reference TRBV18 and TRBJ2-5, is NAGVMQNPRHLVRRRGQEARLRCSPMKGHSHVYWYRQLPEEGLKFMVYLQKENIIDESGMPKERFSAEFPKEGPSILRIQQVVRGDSAAYFCASSSNPNRAGTQETQYFGPGTRLLVL.

V and J are TRBV20-1 and TRBJ1-5, with D possibly being TRBD1 (6 bases). The CDR3 runs to 11 residues. Trimming removed 3 bases at V and 10 bases at J, with 10 bases between. Looked up from germline, CDR1 is DFQATT and CDR2 is SNEGSKA (reference sequence). The CDR3 region has the DNA TGCAGTGCTAGTAAGGGACACCCCCAGCATTTT. Its translation is CSASKGHPQHF.

This clone was seen a few times. This rearrangement joins TRBV27 to TRBJ2-3; no clear D. Germline loops: CDR1 MNHEY, CDR2 SMNVEV (reference sequence). This CDR3 is built from 13 residues. V lost 10 bases and J 5 bases, leaving 16 bases between the germline ends. Here the CDR3 DNA reads TGTGCCACCGAGAAACTGTTGGGAGATACGCAGTATTTT. Protein sequence: CATEKLLGDTQYF.

J is TRBJ2-7 and V is TRBV19; 8 nucleotides align to TRBD2. The germline V gene encodes CDR1 LNHDA and CDR2 SQIVND (reference sequence). J gave up 0 bases and V 1 base, and 2 bases lay outside the gene matches. CDR3 length: 15 amino acids. The CDR3 is CASSIAGGSSYEQYF. The CDR3 DNA sequence: TGTGCCAGTAGTATAGCGGGGGGGAGCTCCTACGAGCAGTACTTC.

This chain connects TRBV6-5 to TRBJ1-3, with a weak D call TRBD1 (5 bases). The CDR3 loop spans 15 amino acids. From germline, CDR1 is MNHEY and CDR2 SVGAGI. Between the trimmed V and J ends, which lost 0 bases and 4 bases, there was a span of 10 bases. As DNA, the CDR3 is TGTGCCAGCAGTTACTCAGGGACCCCAGGAAACACCATATATTTT. Translation gives CASSYSGTPGNTIYF.

CDR3 protein: CSVHRQGHEQFF. The CDR3 nucleotides read TGCAGCGTTCATCGACAGGGTCATGAGCAGTTCTTC. The V and J genes are TRBV29-1 and TRBJ2-1, with 7 bases aligning to TRBD1. There are 12 residues in the CDR3. Germline V lookup: CDR1 SQVTM, CDR2 ANQGSEA. After removal of 5 bases from V and 8 bases from J, the junction contained 6 bases not matched to a gene.

With respect to this clone: Other DNA sequences within the sample encode an identical CDR3. The chain combines TRBV19 with TRBJ1-5; maybe TRBD1 (5 bases). This CDR3 contains 14 residues. Deletions cut 3 bases from V and 1 base from J, with 7 bases between. From germline, CDR1 is LNHDA and CDR2 SQIVND (reference sequence). This CDR3 reads CASSIWGSNQPQHF. The CDR3 DNA sequence: TGTGCCAGTAGTATTTGGGGGAGCAATCAGCCCCAGCATTTT.

CDR3 sequence: CASSKPGRGIYNEQFF. The CDR3 DNA reads TGTGCCAGTAGTAAACCCGGGAGGGGAATTTACAATGAGCAGTTCTTC. The rearrangement links TRBV19 to TRBJ2-1; 8 bases agree with TRBD2. Losses at the gene ends were 4 bases for V and 4 bases for J; bases not matched to a gene: 9. This CDR3 spans 16 amino acids. Germline-derived CDR1 and CDR2 are LNHDA and SQIVND (reference sequence).

This chain joins TRBV6-2 or TRBV6-3 and TRBJ1-5; TRBD1 matches 10 bases. Unmatched junction bases numbered 10, after V lost 5 bases and J lost 0 bases. The CDR3 has 18 amino acids. Germline CDR1 and CDR2: MNHEY and SVGEGT. The CDR3 protein is CASSPGQGIGYSNQPQHF. For the CDR3, the DNA is TGTGCCAGCAGTCCGGGACAGGGGATCGGCTATAGCAATCAGCCCCAGCATTTT.

This clone was recorded once. The gene calls are TRBV5-5 and TRBJ2-3; D is undetermined. V lost 3 bases and J lost 0, with 11 bases in between. Germline CDR1 SGHKS, CDR2 YYEKEE (reference sequence). The CDR3 runs 15 residues. The CDR3 DNA follows: TGTGCCAGCAGCTCCCGGACGGTGAGCACAGATACGCAGTATTTT. Its translation is CASSSRTVSTDTQYF.

In its sample, this clone was seen a few times. The V gene is TRBV2, the J gene TRBJ1-5, with D tentatively TRBD1 (6 bases). From germline, CDR1 is SNHLY and CDR2 FYNNEI. The CDR3 length is 13 residues. With 6 bases removed from V and 6 bases from J, the gap between germline ends came to 12 bases. DNA of the CDR3: TGTGCCAGCAGACCCACAGGGAGTCAGCCCCAGCATTTT. Amino acid sequence: CASRPTGSQPQHF.

The rearrangement joins TRBV6-1 to TRBJ1-2; D may be TRBD1 (6 bases). V lost 1 base and J 3 bases, leaving 12 bases between the germline ends. The V gene's germline CDR1 is MNHNS and CDR2 SASEGT. The CDR3 extends over 15 amino acids. As DNA, the CDR3 is TGTGCCAGCAGTGAAGTCGACAGGTTGGACTATGGCTACACCTTC. Translated, it gives CASSEVDRLDYGYTF.

The chain combines TRBV5-8 with TRBJ2-2; no clear D gene. The CDR3 length is 15 residues. V was trimmed by 0 bases and J by 2 bases, leaving 8 bases between them. Germline CDR1 is SGHTS and CDR2 is YDEGEE. The CDR3 nucleotides read TGTGCCAGCAGCTTGGGACTTTCCAACACCGGGGAGCTGTTTTTT. This sequence encodes CASSLGLSNTGELFF.

This clone was picked up one time. The J gene is TRBJ2-2, the V gene TRBV24-1, with 9 bases aligning to TRBD1. Germline values: CDR1 KGHDR, CDR2 SFDVKD. The CDR3 has 20 residues. Trimming at V came to 0 bases and at J to 1 base, leaving 11 bases not matched to a gene. The CDR3 DNA sequence: TGTGCCACCAGTGATTTGTCGGGACAGGGACCCCTCCGGAACACCGGGGAGCTGTTTTTT. It yields the protein CATSDLSGQGPLRNTGELFF.

This chain joins TRBV7-2 and TRBJ1-4; D not certain. This CDR3 has 14 residues. Germline-derived CDR1 and CDR2 are SGHTA and FQGNSA. Deletions cut 5 bases from V and 4 bases from J, with 11 bases between. The CDR3 here is CASSVVWGNEKLFF. The CDR3 DNA reads TGTGCCAGCAGCGTGGTCTGGGGTAATGAAAAACTGTTTTTT.

V and J are TRBV10-3 and TRBJ1-5; D might be TRBD1 (5 bases). CDR1 and CDR2 from the germline V gene are ENHRY and SYGVKD. Trimming stripped 9 bases from V and 1 base from J, with 7 bases between. The length of the CDR3 is 12 residues. CDR3 in DNA: TGTGCCATTGGGGACAGCAATCAGCCCCAGCATTTT. Translated: CAIGDSNQPQHF.

This chain uses TRBV29-1 with TRBJ2-7, with D maybe TRBD1 (6 bases). The CDR3 runs to 12 residues. Germline-derived CDR1 and CDR2 are SQVTM and ANQGSEA. V dropped 3 bases and J dropped 3 bases, with 9 bases sitting between them. The CDR3 sequence: CSVEGRGYEQYF. CDR3 nucleotides: TGCAGCGTTGAGGGCAGGGGCTACGAGCAGTACTTC.

The CDR3 is CAWTPPLRAEAFF. In DNA, the CDR3 is TGTGCCTGGACCCCGCCTCTTAGAGCTGAAGCTTTCTTT. V usage is TRBV30 and J usage is TRBJ1-1; no reliable D call. The CDR3 sequence is 13 residues long. Germline V gene sequence: CDR1 GTSNPN, CDR2 SVGIG (reference sequence). Trimming took off 4 bases at V and 6 bases at J, with 15 bases between the two ends.